The source of this TCR beta chain is a study of molecular identifiers for immune sequencing clone quantification. MiXCR, applied by TCRdb to the PCR reads, yields one record per CDR3 protein. The sample lists around 460,000 distinct CDR3 sequences, 20% to 25% seen once, with about 0.84% in the top ten. This CDR3 has 16 amino acids. Germline values: CDR1 LNHDA, CDR2 SQIVND (reference sequence). With V trimmed by 3 bases and J by 5 bases, 10 bases remained unmatched. This receptor was taken from a human donor in good health. Some libraries in this study had Jurkat cell RNA spiked in. The sample taken for sequencing was naive CD8+ T cells from blood, with Jurkat cell RNA spiked in. Subset reported: FACS-sorted CD8+CD4-CCR7+CD45RA+ naive T cells. This rearrangement joins TRBV19 to TRBJ1-2, with TRBD1 identical over 9 bases. CDR3 sequence (DNA): TGTGCCAGTAGTATCACAGGGGGCGCAGCTATATATGGCTACACCTTC. Translating gives CASSITGGAAIYGYTF. The full variable domain, in which reference TRBV19 and TRBJ1-2 provide the parts outside the CDR3, is DGGITQSPKYLFRKEGQNVTLSCEQNLNHDAMYWYRQDPGQGLRLIYYSQIVNDFQKGDIAEGYSVSREKKESFPLTVTSAQKNPTAFYLCASSITGGAAIYGYTFGSGTRLTVV.